These 22 T cell receptor beta chains originate from one sample sequenced in a study of metastatic and nonmetastatic thyroid tumors. Thyroid surgery was preceded by no treatment in any patient. TCRdb re-called the PCR reads through MiXCR. This sample yields about 50,000 clones, of which less than 5% are seen a single time; about 9.8% belongs to the top ten. The sequenced sample consisted of blood. These receptors came from a female donor with papillary thyroid cancer or a benign thyroid nodule (not recorded which). Some clones in this sample may be carry-over from other donors' samples.

The J gene is TRBJ1-2, the V gene TRBV30, with D uncertain. This CDR3 region has 13 residues. Germline V gene data show CDR1 as GTSNPN and CDR2 as SVGIG (reference sequence). The V end was cut by 0 bases, the J end by 4 bases, with 9 bases between. The CDR3 region is CAWSVSAGYGYTF. The CDR3, as DNA: TGTGCCTGGAGTGTGAGCGCCGGCTATGGCTACACCTTC. Drawing the rest from reference TRBV30 and TRBJ1-2, the complete variable domain is SQTIHQWPATLVQPVGSPLSLECTVEGTSNPNLYWYRQAAGRGLQLLFYSVGIGQISSEVPQNLSASRPQDRQFILSSKKLLLSDSGFYLCAWSVSAGYGYTFGSGTRLTVV.

The genes are TRBV6-2 or TRBV6-3 and TRBJ2-3, with 11 bases lining up with TRBD2. This CDR3 contains 16 residues. Losses at the gene ends were 4 bases for V and 2 bases for J; bases not matched to a gene: 5. Germline CDR1 MNHEY, CDR2 SVGEGT. The CDR3: CASSSLAGGITDTQYF. CDR3 coding DNA: TGTGCCAGCAGTTCCCTAGCGGGAGGAATCACAGATACGCAGTATTTT.

In its sample, this clone was seen many times. J is TRBJ2-3 and V is TRBV12-3 or TRBV12-4; D not certain. Between the trimmed V and J ends, which lost 1 base and 4 bases, there was a span of 6 bases. The CDR3 consists of 13 residues. The chain's CDR3 is CASSLVVSDTQYF. The CDR3 region has the DNA TGTGCCAGCAGTTTAGTTGTTTCAGATACGCAGTATTTT.

The V gene is TRBV11-3, the J gene TRBJ2-1, with 10 nucleotides matching TRBD2. The CDR3 covers 15 residues. Germline V gives CDR1 SGHNT, CDR2 YENEEA. V lost 4 bases and J lost 4; bases outside the gene matches: 4. The CDR3 coding sequence is TGTGCCAGCAGCTCAGGGACTAGCGCATACAATGAGCAGTTCTTC. Encoded protein: CASSSGTSAYNEQFF.

With regard to this clone: A clone one base away is much larger, so this may be a read error. CDR3 in DNA: TGTGCCAGCAGCGTAAGAAGGTCGAGCTCCTACGAGCGGTACTTC. Its protein product is CASSVRRSSSYERYF. The chain combines TRBV7-2 with TRBJ2-7, with D unclear. The CDR3 covers 15 residues. Germline V gives CDR1 SGHTA, CDR2 FQGNSA.

This clone was detected many times. The V and J genes are TRBV20-1 and TRBJ2-7; no reliable D call. The CDR3 is 15 residues long. CDR1 and CDR2 (germline): DFQATT, SNEGSKA (reference sequence). With 0 bases removed from V and 0 bases from J, the gap between germline ends came to 12 bases. The CDR3 region has the DNA TGCAGTGCTAGAGATTTAAGCGCCAACTCCTACGAGCAGTACTTC. Translating it yields CSARDLSANSYEQYF.

The sample holds a few counts of this clone. The V call is TRBV6-1, the J call TRBJ2-2; D remains unclear. V was trimmed by 6 bases and J by 2 bases, leaving 10 bases between them. The CDR3 runs to 14 residues. Germline V lookup: CDR1 MNHNS, CDR2 SASEGT. As DNA, the CDR3 is TGTGCCAGCAGGTCAGAATCAAACACCGGGGAGCTGTTTTTT. Amino acids: CASRSESNTGELFF.

There are many counts of this clone. V usage is TRBV20-1 and J usage is TRBJ2-2, with D unclear. Germline V gene lookup returns CDR1 DFQATT and CDR2 SNEGSKA (reference sequence). The germline V and J ends were trimmed by 2 bases and 2 bases, with 9 bases remaining between them. This CDR3 comprises 14 residues. The CDR3 spells CSARRLENTGELFF. The DNA of the CDR3 is TGCAGTGCTAGACGTCTAGAAAACACCGGGGAGCTGTTTTTT.

This clone was counted a few times. The J gene is TRBJ2-1, the V gene TRBV4-1, with 10 positions matching TRBD2. Trimming took 2 bases from V and 4 from J; bases not matched to a gene: 14. The CDR3 totals 19 residues. Germline CDR1 MGHRA, CDR2 YSYEKL. The CDR3 loop is CASSQRFGLAVPSYNEQFF. Here the CDR3 DNA reads TGCGCCAGCAGCCAAAGGTTCGGACTAGCGGTCCCCTCTTACAATGAGCAGTTCTTC.

This clone came up many times. The chain uses TRBV28 and TRBJ2-2; D is perhaps TRBD1 (7 bases). This CDR3 has 13 amino acids. Trimming stripped 10 bases from V and 5 bases from J, with 14 bases between. The V gene's germline CDR1 is MDHEN and CDR2 SYDVKM. The CDR3 DNA follows: TGTGCCACCGGGGGACAGCAGACCGGGGAGCTGTTTTTT. Its translation: CATGGQQTGELFF.

This clone was picked up many times. The rearrangement links TRBV7-2 to TRBJ2-1, with 14 bases that match TRBD2. The CDR3 extends over 15 amino acids. Germline CDR1 SGHTA, CDR2 FQGNSA. Trimming cost V 11 bases and J 4 bases; bases outside gene matches: 7. CDR3 residues: CARSGTSGRYNEQFF. The DNA of the CDR3 is TGTGCCCGAAGTGGGACTAGCGGGAGATACAATGAGCAGTTCTTC.

This clone was seen a few times. The rearrangement joins TRBV12-3 or TRBV12-4 to TRBJ2-6, with D maybe TRBD2 (7 bases). V dropped 7 bases and J dropped 2 bases, with 15 bases sitting between them. There are 16 residues in the CDR3. In DNA, the CDR3 is TGTGCCAGCACCCCCACGGGGGGCGCTGGGGCCAACGTCCTGACTTTC. It encodes CASTPTGGAGANVLTF.

This clone was detected ten times or more. V usage is TRBV3-1 and J usage is TRBJ1-6; 8 bases are a match to TRBD1. The germline V gene has CDR1 LGHDT and CDR2 YNNKEL (reference sequence). This CDR3 spans 13 amino acids. With V trimmed by 4 bases and J by 10 bases, 3 bases remained unmatched. CDR3 sequence: CASSPTGASPLHF. Here the CDR3 DNA reads TGTGCCAGCAGCCCGACAGGGGCGTCACCCCTCCACTTT.

This clone was seen at least ten times. This chain connects TRBV20-1 to TRBJ2-7; a weak D match, TRBD2 (6 bases). V lost 0 bases to trimming and J lost 6 bases, with 12 bases between them. The germline CDR1 and CDR2 sequences are DFQATT and SNEGSKA (reference sequence). This CDR3 has 13 residues. Written as DNA, the CDR3 is TGCAGTGCTAGAGATCAGGAGGGCTTCGAGCAGTACTTC. This gives the protein CSARDQEGFEQYF.

A word on this clone: A junction boundary mismatches the germline segment, possibly from a read error. V gene TRBV24-1 combines with J gene TRBJ1-5; D remains ambiguous. The length of the CDR3 is 12 residues. The germline CDR1 and CDR2 sequences are KGHDR and SFDVKD. The CDR3 sequence is CAASNGNQPQHF. The CDR3 bases are TGTGCCGCCAGCAATGGAAATCAGCCCCAGCATTTT.

The table lists this clone with many counts. The chain joins TRBV3-1 to TRBJ2-1, with TRBD1 as a possible D gene (6 bases). From germline, CDR1 is LGHDT and CDR2 YNNKEL (reference sequence). The CDR3 spans 14 residues. V was clipped by 1 base and J by 6 bases, with 10 bases between them. This CDR3 reads CASSQVQGPNEQFF. The DNA of the CDR3 is TGTGCCAGCAGCCAAGTGCAGGGGCCCAATGAGCAGTTCTTC.

This clone was picked up many times. The rearrangement joins TRBV6-1 to TRBJ1-1, with D unclear. Germline V gene sequence: CDR1 MNHNS, CDR2 SASEGT. Trimming took off 1 base at V and 3 bases at J, with 6 bases between the two ends. The CDR3 consists of 13 residues. The CDR3 DNA reads TGTGCCAGCAGTGAAGAAGCCGACACTGAAGCTTTCTTT. Translating it yields CASSEEADTEAFF.

This clone was counted only a few times. This chain joins TRBV28 and TRBJ1-2, with D possibly matching TRBD1 (5 bases). Deletions cut 7 bases from V and 7 bases from J, with 16 bases between. The CDR3 loop spans 13 amino acids. Germline values: CDR1 MDHEN, CDR2 SYDVKM. CDR3 in amino acids: CASIGAGRGGYTF. In DNA form, the CDR3 reads TGTGCCAGCATTGGGGCAGGGAGGGGTGGCTACACCTTC.

CDR3 in amino acids: CASRSRLDRGRREQYV. The CDR3, as DNA: TGTGCCAGTAGATCTCGTTTGGACAGGGGGCGTCGGGAGCAGTACGTC. This sequence joins TRBV19 and TRBJ2-7, with 11 nucleotides matching TRBD1. V was clipped by 6 bases and J by 7 bases; unmatched bases: 14. The V gene's germline CDR1 is LNHDA and CDR2 SQIVND (reference sequence). The CDR3 contains 16 residues.

This clone was counted only a few times. The genes are TRBV18 and TRBJ1-4; TRBD1 matches at 7 bases. The length of the CDR3 is 18 residues. Germline trimming cut 0 bases from V and 8 bases from J; bases unmatched to any gene: 15. Looked up from germline, CDR1 is KGHSH and CDR2 is LQKENI. Here the CDR3 reads CASSPPPPRRDREEKLFF. Written as DNA, the CDR3 is TGTGCCAGCTCACCACCCCCACCGCGAAGAGACAGGGAGGAAAAACTGTTTTTT.

In its sample, this clone was seen many times. This may come from a read error, since a much larger clone is one base off. The CDR3 end shows no conserved phenylalanine or tryptophan, and so a read error is likely. Written as DNA, the CDR3 is TGTGCCAGCAGCCCCCGCCCCTCTACTAGCACAGATACGCAGTATTCT. Translated: CASSPRPSTSTDTQYS. V gene TRBV11-2 combines with J gene TRBJ2-3; D not resolved. CDR1 SGHAT and CDR2 FQNNGV come from the germline V gene. This CDR3 contains 16 residues. Trimming cost V 5 bases and J 0 bases, with 15 bases left between them.

There are a few counts of this clone. The chain joins TRBV24-1 to TRBJ1-3; D is ambiguous. Germline values: CDR1 KGHDR, CDR2 SFDVKD. The V end was cut by 4 bases, the J end by 4 bases, with 7 bases between. The CDR3 is 13 residues long. For the CDR3, the DNA is TGTGCCACCAGTGACTCCTCCGGAAACACCATATATTTT. As protein: CATSDSSGNTIYF.